A selection of T cell receptor beta chains follows, all from one sample in a study of regulatory T cells in long-lasting Graves disease. TCRdb processed the multiplex PCR reads anew with MiXCR; each CDR3 protein has one entry. The profile shows approximately 690,000 distinct CDR3 sequences, approximately 29% of them singletons. The sequencing here drew on peripheral blood mononuclear cells (PBMCs), taken when the disease was refractory, from a patient treated with antithyroid drugs. The receptors here all came from a female donor with Graves disease. The CDR3 runs from the conserved cysteine through the conserved F or W. A D gene is named only where the DNA matches it firmly. For some rows the clone size is stated as once, few or many, or as a class when expanded; others skip it.

CDR3nt: TGTGCCACCAGTGATCCCCGGCAGGTGTCCCCGTCTGGGGCCAACGTCCTGACTTTC; CDR3aa: CATSDPRQVSPSGANVLTF; d_gene: -; j_gene: TRBJ2-6; v_gene: TRBV24-1; abundance: -
CDR3nt: TGCGCCAGCAGCTTGGCCCGGCAGGGGGAGACCCAGTACTTC; CDR3aa: CASSLARQGETQYF; d_gene: -; j_gene: TRBJ2-5; v_gene: TRBV5-1; abundance: few
CDR3nt: TGTGCCAGCAGTCTCGGACGCAACTCTGGAAACACCATATATTTT; CDR3aa: CASSLGRNSGNTIYF; d_gene: -; j_gene: TRBJ1-3; v_gene: TRBV28; abundance: many
CDR3nt: TGTGCCAGCAGTACCACGGGGGTCTATGGCTACACCTTC; CDR3aa: CASSTTGVYGYTF; d_gene: -; j_gene: TRBJ1-2; v_gene: TRBV6-1; abundance: -
CDR3nt: TGTGCCAGCAGCTTGGTAGGTGGACCTGAAGCTTTCTTT; CDR3aa: CASSLVGGPEAFF; d_gene: -; j_gene: TRBJ1-1; v_gene: TRBV5-5; abundance: -
CDR3nt: TGTGCCAGCAGCGCCTCAACAGGGGTAGATCCGCCTCGGGTCTATGGCTACACCTTC; CDR3aa: CASSASTGVDPPRVYGYTF; d_gene: TRBD1; j_gene: TRBJ1-2; v_gene: TRBV9; abundance: -
CDR3nt: TGTGCCAGCAGTTTATCGTCCGGGAATGGCTACACCTTC; CDR3aa: CASSLSSGNGYTF; d_gene: -; j_gene: TRBJ1-2; v_gene: TRBV27; abundance: many
CDR3nt: TGTGCCAGCAGCGTAGGGGACGCCTCAGGCTACACCTTC; CDR3aa: CASSVGDASGYTF; d_gene: -; j_gene: TRBJ1-2; v_gene: TRBV9; abundance: few
CDR3nt: TGTGCCAGCAGTGAAAGTACCATAGGGGGCTACACCTTC; CDR3aa: CASSESTIGGYTF; d_gene: -; j_gene: TRBJ1-2; v_gene: TRBV6-1; abundance: few
CDR3nt: TGTGCCAGCAGTTCGGACAGGCCGAACACTGAAGCTTTCTTT; CDR3aa: CASSSDRPNTEAFF; d_gene: TRBD1; j_gene: TRBJ1-1; v_gene: TRBV25-1; abundance: -
CDR3nt: TGTGCCAGCAGAACCGGGACAGGGGGAACTAATGAAAAACTGTTTTTT; CDR3aa: CASRTGTGGTNEKLFF; d_gene: TRBD1; j_gene: TRBJ1-4; v_gene: TRBV2; abundance: -
CDR3nt: TGTGCCTGGAGGGCCTCGGGACAGGAGAACACTGAAGCTTTCTTT; CDR3aa: CAWRASGQENTEAFF; d_gene: TRBD1; j_gene: TRBJ1-1; v_gene: TRBV30; abundance: -
CDR3nt: TGTGCTAGTGTCAGAGCGGGAGAGCACACCGGGGAGCTGTTTTTT; CDR3aa: CASVRAGEHTGELFF; d_gene: TRBD2; j_gene: TRBJ2-2; v_gene: TRBV12-5; abundance: -
CDR3nt: TGTGCCAGCAGTGTGACAGGGGATAGGGCGGCTTTCTTT; CDR3aa: CASSVTGDRAAFF; d_gene: TRBD1; j_gene: TRBJ1-1; v_gene: TRBV25-1; abundance: -
CDR3nt: TGTGCCAGCAGCTTAGGGTCTAGCGGAAACATTCAGTACTTC; CDR3aa: CASSLGSSGNIQYF; d_gene: TRBD2; j_gene: TRBJ2-4; v_gene: TRBV7-9; abundance: once
CDR3nt: TGTGCCAGCAGTTCTCAAAGCTCCTACGAGCAGTACTTC; CDR3aa: CASSSQSSYEQYF; d_gene: -; j_gene: TRBJ2-7; v_gene: TRBV25-1; abundance: -
CDR3nt: TGCGCCAGCAGGGATGGACAATATAGCAATCAGCCCCAGCATTTT; CDR3aa: CASRDGQYSNQPQHF; d_gene: -; j_gene: TRBJ1-5; v_gene: TRBV10-2; abundance: -
CDR3nt: TGTGCCAGCATGGAGGCGGTGAACACTGAAGCTTTCTTT; CDR3aa: CASMEAVNTEAFF; d_gene: -; j_gene: TRBJ1-1; v_gene: TRBV18; abundance: few
CDR3nt: TGTGCCAGCAGTTTTGGAACAGTTAACATGAACACTGAAGCTTTCTTT; CDR3aa: CASSFGTVNMNTEAFF; d_gene: -; j_gene: TRBJ1-1; v_gene: TRBV28; abundance: -
CDR3nt: TGTGCCAGCAGTTTTGGTGCAGGAGCTAACTATGGCTACACCTTC; CDR3aa: CASSFGAGANYGYTF; d_gene: -; j_gene: TRBJ1-2; v_gene: TRBV27; abundance: -
CDR3nt: TGTGCCAGCAGTGCGGGACAGTCTCTCGAGCAGTACTTC; CDR3aa: CASSAGQSLEQYF; d_gene: -; j_gene: TRBJ2-7; v_gene: TRBV6-2/TRBV6-3; abundance: once
CDR3nt: TGTGCCAGCAGCTCCCCTGCCGGGACTAGCGGGATATTGCAAGAGACCCAGTACTTC; CDR3aa: CASSSPAGTSGILQETQYF; d_gene: TRBD2; j_gene: TRBJ2-5; v_gene: TRBV7-9; abundance: few
CDR3nt: TGCGCCAGCAGCTTCCAGGGGGCGCATACTGAAGCTTTCTTT; CDR3aa: CASSFQGAHTEAFF; d_gene: TRBD1; j_gene: TRBJ1-1; v_gene: TRBV5-1; abundance: few
CDR3nt: TGTGCCACCAGGACAGCGACGAATGTTCAGCCCCAGCATTTT; CDR3aa: CATRTATNVQPQHF; d_gene: -; j_gene: TRBJ1-5; v_gene: TRBV6-1; abundance: -
CDR3nt: TGTGCCAGTAGTATTAGCTCCCGGCGCTACACCTTC; CDR3aa: CASSISSRRYTF; d_gene: -; j_gene: TRBJ1-2; v_gene: TRBV19; abundance: -
CDR3nt: TGTGCCAGCAGGAGGGCAGGGGGCGCCGATGGCTACACCTTC; CDR3aa: CASRRAGGADGYTF; d_gene: TRBD1; j_gene: TRBJ1-2; v_gene: TRBV13; abundance: -
CDR3nt: TGTGCCAGCAGTTTAATGATACAGGGGACACCCCTCCACTTT; CDR3aa: CASSLMIQGTPLHF; d_gene: TRBD1; j_gene: TRBJ1-6; v_gene: TRBV28; abundance: -
CDR3nt: TGTGCCATCAGTGAGGTTTGGGGCACTGAAGCTTTCTTT; CDR3aa: CAISEVWGTEAFF; d_gene: -; j_gene: TRBJ1-1; v_gene: TRBV10-3; abundance: -
CDR3nt: TGTGCCAGCAGCGAAAGACTAGCGGGAGATTCCGGGGAGCTGTTTTTT; CDR3aa: CASSERLAGDSGELFF; d_gene: TRBD2; j_gene: TRBJ2-2; v_gene: TRBV7-3; abundance: once
CDR3nt: TGCAGCGTCTGGGGGGTCAGGTTGAGGGAGGGGACATCCGGCTACACCTTC; CDR3aa: CSVWGVRLREGTSGYTF; d_gene: -; j_gene: TRBJ1-2; v_gene: TRBV29-1; abundance: -
CDR3nt: TGTGCCAGCTCACCGACCGGGACAGGGTTACACGAGCAGTACTTC; CDR3aa: CASSPTGTGLHEQYF; d_gene: TRBD1; j_gene: TRBJ2-7; v_gene: TRBV18; abundance: few
CDR3nt: TGTGCCAGCAGCGCCGATCCGGGACAGAGGGCTGGAAACACCATATATTTT; CDR3aa: CASSADPGQRAGNTIYF; d_gene: TRBD1; j_gene: TRBJ1-3; v_gene: TRBV7-2; abundance: many
CDR3nt: TGTGCTAGCAGTTGGTTGTTCCGGCGGACCGGGGAGCTGTCTTTT; CDR3aa: CASSWLFRRTGELSF; d_gene: -; j_gene: TRBJ2-2; v_gene: TRBV5-5; abundance: -
CDR3nt: TGTGCCATCAGTGAGAGGAGCGGGTACGAGCAGTACTTC; CDR3aa: CAISERSGYEQYF; d_gene: -; j_gene: TRBJ2-7; v_gene: TRBV10-3; abundance: few
CDR3nt: TGTGCCAGTATGGACAGGGCTTACGCGAACACTGAAGCTTTCTTT; CDR3aa: CASMDRAYANTEAFF; d_gene: TRBD1; j_gene: TRBJ1-1; v_gene: TRBV19; abundance: -
CDR3nt: TGTGCCAGCAACCACAGAGGGACAGGGTTTGGCTACACCTTC; CDR3aa: CASNHRGTGFGYTF; d_gene: TRBD1; j_gene: TRBJ1-2; v_gene: TRBV27; abundance: -
CDR3nt: TGCAGCGTTGAAGATTTGAGTGGGCGAGAGACCCAGTACTTC; CDR3aa: CSVEDLSGRETQYF; d_gene: -; j_gene: TRBJ2-5; v_gene: TRBV29-1; abundance: -
CDR3nt: TGTGCCAGCCGTTCACGTCCCTATACCGGCGAGACCCAGTACTTC; CDR3aa: CASRSRPYTGETQYF; d_gene: -; j_gene: TRBJ2-5; v_gene: TRBV6-9; abundance: -
CDR3nt: TGTGCCAGCAGCCCCTTTAAGCAAGAGACCCAGTACTTC; CDR3aa: CASSPFKQETQYF; d_gene: -; j_gene: TRBJ2-5; v_gene: TRBV12-3/TRBV12-4; abundance: few
CDR3nt: TGTGCCAGCAGTTTTGTCTCTCCGAACACTGAAGCTTTCTTT; CDR3aa: CASSFVSPNTEAFF; d_gene: -; j_gene: TRBJ1-1; v_gene: TRBV12-3/TRBV12-4; abundance: few
CDR3nt: TGCAGTGCTAGATGGGAGGCCCGGGAGACCCAGTACTTC; CDR3aa: CSARWEARETQYF; d_gene: -; j_gene: TRBJ2-5; v_gene: TRBV20-1; abundance: -
CDR3nt: TGCAGCGTTCAGCACGCAATGAACACTGAAGCTTTCTTT; CDR3aa: CSVQHAMNTEAFF; d_gene: -; j_gene: TRBJ1-1; v_gene: TRBV29-1; abundance: few
CDR3nt: TGCAGCGTGACAGGGGTTATCACCGGGGAGCTGTTTTTT; CDR3aa: CSVTGVITGELFF; d_gene: TRBD1; j_gene: TRBJ2-2; v_gene: TRBV29-1; abundance: -
CDR3nt: TGTGCCAGCAAGCCGACAGGTAATCAGCCCCAGCATTTT; CDR3aa: CASKPTGNQPQHF; d_gene: -; j_gene: TRBJ1-5; v_gene: TRBV6-1; abundance: -
CDR3nt: TGCAGCGTGCCCGGCGGGGATGGCTACACCTTC; CDR3aa: CSVPGGDGYTF; d_gene: -; j_gene: TRBJ1-2; v_gene: TRBV29-1; abundance: once
CDR3nt: TGTGCCAGCAGCTTATGGACATCCTCTGGAAACACCATATATTTT; CDR3aa: CASSLWTSSGNTIYF; d_gene: -; j_gene: TRBJ1-3; v_gene: TRBV7-2; abundance: few
CDR3nt: TGTGCCAGCAGCTTAGGAGGTTTAGCGAACACTGAAGCTTTCTTT; CDR3aa: CASSLGGLANTEAFF; d_gene: -; j_gene: TRBJ1-1; v_gene: TRBV7-9; abundance: few
CDR3nt: TGTGCCAGCACGCCGTCAGGACCTAAACCCTATGGCTACACCTTC; CDR3aa: CASTPSGPKPYGYTF; d_gene: -; j_gene: TRBJ1-2; v_gene: TRBV2; abundance: few
CDR3nt: TGTGCCAGCAGCTTAGATTCGGGGCTTACTAACTATGGCTACACCTTC; CDR3aa: CASSLDSGLTNYGYTF; d_gene: -; j_gene: TRBJ1-2; v_gene: TRBV11-2; abundance: few
CDR3nt: TGTGCCAGCAGCTTGACAGGGGTCGGTGAGCAGTTCTTC; CDR3aa: CASSLTGVGEQFF; d_gene: TRBD1; j_gene: TRBJ2-1; v_gene: TRBV7-3; abundance: -
CDR3nt: TGTGCCATCAGTGAGTCTAGTCTTCCTGAAAAACTGTTTTTT; CDR3aa: CAISESSLPEKLFF; d_gene: -; j_gene: TRBJ1-4; v_gene: TRBV10-3; abundance: few
CDR3nt: TGTGCCAGCAGTTACTCGGCGGGACAGGGGTTAAACGAGCAGTACTTC; CDR3aa: CASSYSAGQGLNEQYF; d_gene: TRBD1; j_gene: TRBJ2-7; v_gene: TRBV6-5; abundance: -
CDR3nt: TGTGCCAGCTCACCTACGGGAGTGGGAGCAGATACGCAGTATTTT; CDR3aa: CASSPTGVGADTQYF; d_gene: -; j_gene: TRBJ2-3; v_gene: TRBV18; abundance: once
CDR3nt: TGTGCCAGCAGCTTAGGAGGAATGGACTATGGCTACACCTTC; CDR3aa: CASSLGGMDYGYTF; d_gene: -; j_gene: TRBJ1-2; v_gene: TRBV7-3; abundance: few
CDR3nt: TGTGCCAGCAGCTTTACTAGCGTACGCACCGGGGAGCTGTTTTTT; CDR3aa: CASSFTSVRTGELFF; d_gene: TRBD2; j_gene: TRBJ2-2; v_gene: TRBV7-3; abundance: -
CDR3nt: TGTGCCAGTATACCTCTTTCAGGGAACTATGGCTACACCTTC; CDR3aa: CASIPLSGNYGYTF; d_gene: -; j_gene: TRBJ1-2; v_gene: TRBV19; abundance: few
CDR3nt: TGCAGCCCCACCGTTCGGGACAGGGGTTTTTCGGAGACCCAGTACTTC; CDR3aa: CSPTVRDRGFSETQYF; d_gene: TRBD1; j_gene: TRBJ2-5; v_gene: TRBV29-1; abundance: -
CDR3nt: TGCGCCAGCAGTGTCGAAATAGTAACCATTCAGTACTTC; CDR3aa: CASSVEIVTIQYF; d_gene: -; j_gene: TRBJ2-4; v_gene: TRBV6-9; abundance: -
CDR3nt: TGTGCCAGCAGTTACGGGACAGCCACCTACGAGCAGTACTTC; CDR3aa: CASSYGTATYEQYF; d_gene: TRBD1; j_gene: TRBJ2-7; v_gene: TRBV6-5; abundance: once
CDR3nt: TGTGCCAGCTGCCCGGACAGGGGACCAACTAATGAAAAACTGTTTTTT; CDR3aa: CASCPDRGPTNEKLFF; d_gene: TRBD1; j_gene: TRBJ1-4; v_gene: TRBV19; abundance: -